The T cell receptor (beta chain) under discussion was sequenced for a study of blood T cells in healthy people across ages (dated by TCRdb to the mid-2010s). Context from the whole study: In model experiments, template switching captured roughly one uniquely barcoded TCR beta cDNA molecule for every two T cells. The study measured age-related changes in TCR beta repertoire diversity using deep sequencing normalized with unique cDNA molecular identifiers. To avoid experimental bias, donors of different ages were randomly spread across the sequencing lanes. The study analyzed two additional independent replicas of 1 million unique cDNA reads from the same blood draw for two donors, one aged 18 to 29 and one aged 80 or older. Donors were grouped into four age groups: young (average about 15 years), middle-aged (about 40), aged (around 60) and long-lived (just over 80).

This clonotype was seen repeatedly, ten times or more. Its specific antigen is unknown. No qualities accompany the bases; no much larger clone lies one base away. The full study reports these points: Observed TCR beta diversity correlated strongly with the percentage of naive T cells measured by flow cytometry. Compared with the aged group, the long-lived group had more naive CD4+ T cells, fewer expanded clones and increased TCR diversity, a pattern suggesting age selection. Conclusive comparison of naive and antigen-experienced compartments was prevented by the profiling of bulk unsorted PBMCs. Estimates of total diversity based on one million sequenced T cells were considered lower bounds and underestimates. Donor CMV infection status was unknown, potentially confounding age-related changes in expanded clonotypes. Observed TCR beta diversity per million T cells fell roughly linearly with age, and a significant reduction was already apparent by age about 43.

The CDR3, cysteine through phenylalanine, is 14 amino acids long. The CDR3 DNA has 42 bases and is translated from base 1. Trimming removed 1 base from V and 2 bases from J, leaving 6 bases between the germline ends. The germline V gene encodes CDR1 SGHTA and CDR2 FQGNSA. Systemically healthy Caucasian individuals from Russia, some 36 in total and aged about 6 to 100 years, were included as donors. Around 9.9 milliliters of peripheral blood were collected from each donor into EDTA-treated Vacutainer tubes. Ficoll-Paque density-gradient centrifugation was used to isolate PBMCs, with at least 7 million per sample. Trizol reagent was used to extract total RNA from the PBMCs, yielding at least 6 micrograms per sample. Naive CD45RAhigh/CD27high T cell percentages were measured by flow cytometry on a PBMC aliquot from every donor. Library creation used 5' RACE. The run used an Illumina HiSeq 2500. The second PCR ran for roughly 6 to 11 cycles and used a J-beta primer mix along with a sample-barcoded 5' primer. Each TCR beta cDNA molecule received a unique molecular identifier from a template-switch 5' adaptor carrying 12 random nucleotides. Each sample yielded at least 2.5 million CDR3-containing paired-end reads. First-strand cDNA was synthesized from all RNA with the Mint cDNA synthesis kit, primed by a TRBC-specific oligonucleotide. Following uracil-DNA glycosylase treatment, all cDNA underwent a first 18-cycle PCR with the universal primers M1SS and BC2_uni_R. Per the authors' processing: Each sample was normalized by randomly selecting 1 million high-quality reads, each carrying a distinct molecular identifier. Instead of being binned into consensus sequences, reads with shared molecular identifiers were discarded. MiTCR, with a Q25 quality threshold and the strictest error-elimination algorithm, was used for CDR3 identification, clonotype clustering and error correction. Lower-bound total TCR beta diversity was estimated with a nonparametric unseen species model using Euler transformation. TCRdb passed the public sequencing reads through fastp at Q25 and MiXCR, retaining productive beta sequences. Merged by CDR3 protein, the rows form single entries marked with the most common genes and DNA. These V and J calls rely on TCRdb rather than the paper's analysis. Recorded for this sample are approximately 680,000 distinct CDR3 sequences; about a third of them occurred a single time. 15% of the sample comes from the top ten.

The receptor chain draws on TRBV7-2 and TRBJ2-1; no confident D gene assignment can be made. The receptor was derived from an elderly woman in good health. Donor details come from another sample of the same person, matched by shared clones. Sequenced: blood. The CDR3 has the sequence CASSLELPYNEQFF. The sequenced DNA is TGTGCCAGCAGCTTAGAGCTGCCCTACAATGAGCAGTTCTTC.